This is a list of T cell receptor beta chains from one sample in a study of CD8+ T cells in alopecia areata. Assay used: immunoSEQ multiplex PCR; TCRdb lists only in-frame clones, some missing. The sample records 70,000 to 95,000 clones, just over 50% being singletons. Specimen: NKG2D-high CD8+ T cells sorted from blood. The receptors come from a human donor with alopecia areata. The CDR3 runs from the conserved cysteine through the conserved F or W. Each record gives: J gene, V gene, CDR3 protein.

J gene: TRBJ2-7; V gene: TRBV5-4; CDR3 protein: CASSLAVQGAVEQYF
J gene: TRBJ2-2; V gene: TRBV2; CDR3 protein: CATGTSNTGELFF
J gene: TRBJ1-3; V gene: TRBV29-1; CDR3 protein: CSVEDPRNTIYF
J gene: TRBJ2-6; V gene: TRBV27; CDR3 protein: CASARAGANVLTF
J gene: TRBJ1-5; V gene: TRBV4-1; CDR3 protein: CASSQLDWSNQPQHF
J gene: TRBJ1-5; V gene: TRBV7-8; CDR3 protein: CASSLALQPQHF
J gene: TRBJ2-5; V gene: TRBV28; CDR3 protein: CASSTQETQYF
J gene: TRBJ2-2; V gene: TRBV30; CDR3 protein: CAWSEGLSTGELFF
J gene: TRBJ2-7; V gene: TRBV19; CDR3 protein: CASSIVPGSYEQYF
J gene: TRBJ2-3; V gene: TRBV5-1; CDR3 protein: CASSFGTDTDTQYF
J gene: TRBJ1-2; V gene: TRBV29-1; CDR3 protein: CSAPAAGRGGFGYTF
J gene: TRBJ2-7; V gene: TRBV27; CDR3 protein: CASSFRGGTYEQYF
J gene: TRBJ2-1; V gene: TRBV19; CDR3 protein: CASSIGFNEQFF
J gene: TRBJ2-7; V gene: TRBV29-1; CDR3 protein: CSVGQGAYEQYF
J gene: TRBJ2-5; V gene: TRBV29-1; CDR3 protein: CSVVMGETQYF
J gene: TRBJ2-7; V gene: TRBV4-1; CDR3 protein: CASSQGEGHQVEQYF
J gene: TRBJ2-1; V gene: TRBV28; CDR3 protein: CASSLRDLLHEQFF
J gene: TRBJ2-7; V gene: TRBV28; CDR3 protein: CASSLGRDRDYEQYF
J gene: TRBJ1-2; V gene: TRBV29-1; CDR3 protein: CSVGQDHYGYTF
J gene: TRBJ1-4; V gene: TRBV30; CDR3 protein: CAWSVGTGVEEKLFF
J gene: TRBJ2-7; V gene: TRBV29-1; CDR3 protein: CSVGAGRYEQYF
J gene: TRBJ1-1; V gene: TRBV7-8; CDR3 protein: CASSFWNTEAFF
J gene: TRBJ2-3; V gene: TRBV30; CDR3 protein: CAWMLGGTDTQYF
J gene: TRBJ2-1; V gene: TRBV27; CDR3 protein: CAIFRGNEQFF
J gene: TRBJ2-1; V gene: TRBV9; CDR3 protein: CASSVAFWGLYYNEQFF
J gene: TRBJ2-7; V gene: TRBV28; CDR3 protein: CATLAPGYEQYF
J gene: TRBJ2-1; V gene: TRBV29-1; CDR3 protein: CSVPFGRRDEQFF
J gene: TRBJ2-7; V gene: TRBV23-1; CDR3 protein: CARSSTRVGSEQYF
J gene: TRBJ2-1; V gene: TRBV7-2; CDR3 protein: CASSGLAGDNEQFF
J gene: TRBJ2-7; V gene: TRBV29-1; CDR3 protein: CSATGLEYEQYF
J gene: TRBJ2-5; V gene: TRBV9; CDR3 protein: CASSLSGQETQYF
J gene: TRBJ2-3; V gene: TRBV4-1; CDR3 protein: CASSQVQGSEDTQYF
J gene: TRBJ2-1; V gene: TRBV9; CDR3 protein: CASSPTGELVEQFF
J gene: TRBJ2-5; V gene: TRBV29-1; CDR3 protein: CSVDELETQYF
J gene: TRBJ2-7; V gene: TRBV29-1; CDR3 protein: CSVGGQGLEQYF
J gene: TRBJ2-2; V gene: TRBV19; CDR3 protein: CASSIGEWTGELFF
J gene: TRBJ2-7; V gene: TRBV2; CDR3 protein: CASTGTGAYEQYF
J gene: TRBJ2-2; V gene: TRBV2; CDR3 protein: CASSEPELANTGELFF
J gene: TRBJ1-5; V gene: TRBV10-3; CDR3 protein: CAISASASNQPQHF
J gene: TRBJ1-1; V gene: TRBV7-9; CDR3 protein: CATQLREAFF
J gene: TRBJ2-7; V gene: TRBV29-1; CDR3 protein: CSVTTGVEQYF
J gene: TRBJ2-6; V gene: TRBV5-1; CDR3 protein: CASSFDRLSSGANVLTF
J gene: TRBJ2-2; V gene: TRBV7-9; CDR3 protein: CASSLASEELFF
J gene: TRBJ2-3; V gene: TRBV5-6; CDR3 protein: CASSTGSGWSTDTQYF
J gene: TRBJ2-7; V gene: TRBV30; CDR3 protein: CAWRWFRTGGFCSYEQYF
J gene: TRBJ2-1; V gene: TRBV11-2; CDR3 protein: CASSLGSSTSSYNEQFF
J gene: TRBJ1-2; V gene: TRBV6-1; CDR3 protein: CASTDWGGNYGYTF
J gene: TRBJ2-1; V gene: TRBV28; CDR3 protein: CASSWPVATNEQFF
J gene: TRBJ2-3; V gene: TRBV29-1; CDR3 protein: CSVTDTQYF
J gene: TRBJ2-7; V gene: TRBV29-1; CDR3 protein: CSVEEGPFYEQYF
J gene: TRBJ1-2; V gene: TRBV29-1; CDR3 protein: CSVWTGQVGGYTF